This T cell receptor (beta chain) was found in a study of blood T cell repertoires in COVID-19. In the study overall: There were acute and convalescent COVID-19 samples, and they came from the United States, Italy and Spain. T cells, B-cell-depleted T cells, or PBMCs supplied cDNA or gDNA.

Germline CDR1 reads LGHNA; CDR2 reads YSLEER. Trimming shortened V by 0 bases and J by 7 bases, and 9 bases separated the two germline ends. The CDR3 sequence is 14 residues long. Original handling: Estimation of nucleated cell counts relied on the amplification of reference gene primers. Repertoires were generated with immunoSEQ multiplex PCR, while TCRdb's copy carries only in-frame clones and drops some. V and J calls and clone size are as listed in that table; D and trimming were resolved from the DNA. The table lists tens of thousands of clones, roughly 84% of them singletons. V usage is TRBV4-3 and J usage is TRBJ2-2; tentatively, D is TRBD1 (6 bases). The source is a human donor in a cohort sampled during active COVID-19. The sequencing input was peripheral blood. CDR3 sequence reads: CASSQDRGGGELFF. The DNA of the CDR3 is TGCGCCAGCAGCCAAGACAGGGGCGGCGGGGAGCTGTTTTTT.